The 13 T cell receptor beta chains given below trace back to one sample, sequenced in a study of blood T cell repertoires in COVID-19 (dated by TCRdb to the early 2020s). The library relied on the immunoSEQ multiplex PCR assay. What TCRdb holds here is the immuneACCESS table cut down to in-frame rearrangements. Part of the clones is not present; checked against another copy, under half of the missing clones reflect an unresolved V gene, and the others are unexplained. This sample is represented by about 46,000 clones; 88% of them were singletons. About 10% of the sample is taken by the ten largest. The sample comprised peripheral blood. These TCRs come from a man in his fifties or sixties with active COVID-19.

This clone was found once. The V gene is TRBV5-1, the J gene TRBJ2-7, with D maybe TRBD1 (7 bases). Germline loops: CDR1 SGHRS, CDR2 YFSETQ. The CDR3 extends over 15 amino acids. Trimming shortened V by 3 bases and J by 4 bases, and 17 bases separated the two germline ends. Written as DNA, the CDR3 is TGCGCCAGCAGCTCCTTCCAGGGGGGAGGTTACGAGCAGTACTTC. Its translation: CASSSFQGGGYEQYF. Variable domain in full (rest from reference TRBV5-1 and TRBJ2-7): KAGVTQTPRYLIKTRGQQVTLSCSPISGHRSVSWYQQTPGQGLQFLFEYFSETQRNKGNFPGRFSGRQFSNSRSEMNVSTLELGDSALYLCASSSFQGGGYEQYFGPGTRLTVT.

The chain is built from TRBV11-2 and TRBJ2-7, with 9 positions matching TRBD2. The V gene's germline CDR1 is SGHAT and CDR2 FQNNGV. With 5 bases clipped from V and 4 bases from J, the junction kept 9 bases outside the gene matches. CDR3 length: 15 residues. The CDR3 region is CASSTIAGVWYEQYF. CDR3 DNA: TGTGCCAGCAGCACTATAGCGGGAGTTTGGTACGAGCAGTACTTC.

V and J are TRBV29-1 and TRBJ1-2; 7 nucleotides line up with TRBD1. V gave up 4 bases and J gave up 4 bases; unmatched junction bases: 3. The CDR3 covers 12 residues. The germline CDR1 and CDR2 sequences are SQVTM and ANQGSEA. CDR3 bases: TGCAGCGTTGCCCGGGACAGCTATGGCTACACCTTC. Translation: CSVARDSYGYTF.

The gene calls are TRBV25-1 and TRBJ1-1, with no clear D. In germline, CDR1 is MGHDK, CDR2 SYGVNS. V was shortened by 5 bases and J by 7 bases, with 17 bases between the two germline ends. CDR3 length equals 14 residues. The CDR3 DNA is TGTGCCAGCAGTTCCCACGGGGAACGGGGTGAAGCTTTCTTT. Translated: CASSSHGERGEAFF.

This clone was seen just once. The chain employs TRBV5-1 and TRBJ2-5; TRBD1 might be the D (6 bases). The CDR3 is 14 residues long. Trimming removed 3 bases at V and 2 bases at J, with 11 bases between. The V gene's germline CDR1 is SGHRS and CDR2 YFSETQ. CDR3 amino acids: CASSSDSTQETQYF. For the CDR3, the DNA is TGCGCCAGCAGCTCGGACAGCACACAAGAGACCCAGTACTTC.

The chain recombines TRBV18 with TRBJ1-3; D gene ambiguous. Germline CDR1 reads KGHSH; CDR2 reads LQKENI. Trimming took 2 bases from V and 4 from J, leaving 12 bases between them. This CDR3 has 15 residues. The CDR3 DNA is TGTGCCAGCTCACCAAAGGGAGTAGGAGGAAACACCATATATTTT. Amino acid sequence: CASSPKGVGGNTIYF.

This clone was detected a few times. The chain employs TRBV21-1 and TRBJ2-2; the DNA was not used to check the table's D call, TRBD2. TRBV21-1 is flagged as a pseudogene. CDR3 length: 15 residues. This CDR3 reads CASSAWGGLGRELFF. Here the CDR3 DNA reads TGTGCCAGCAGCGCCTGGGGCGGACTAGGGAGGGAGCTGTTTTTT.

The genes are TRBV6-2 or TRBV6-3 and TRBJ2-7; 8 nucleotides align to TRBD1. The ends lost 4 bases at V and 7 bases at J; junction bases unmatched: 15. The CDR3 has 16 residues. Germline V lookup: CDR1 MNHEY, CDR2 SVGEGT. The CDR3 reads CASSSDRDRPLGEQYF. CDR3 in DNA: TGTGCCAGCAGTTCCGACCGGGACAGGCCTCTCGGAGAGCAGTACTTC.

The chain employs TRBV27 and TRBJ1-5; possible D gene TRBD1, 5 bases. The length of the CDR3 is 14 residues. CDR1 is MNHEY and CDR2 is SMNVEV in the germline V gene (reference sequence). Trimming left V 5 bases short and J 6 bases short, with 14 bases between. In nucleotides, the CDR3 is TGTGCCAGCAGTACTCTGGGGGGGGGTCAGCCCCAGCATTTT. It yields the protein CASSTLGGGQPQHF.

The rearrangement links TRBV12-5 to TRBJ2-5; unclear D gene. The CDR3 runs to 15 residues. V was trimmed by 3 bases and J by 1 base, leaving 12 bases between them. Per germline, CDR1 LGHNT and CDR2 FRNRAP. The CDR3 DNA is TGTGCTAGTGGTTTAATATCTCTGGCCCAAGAGACCCAGTACTTC. Amino acids: CASGLISLAQETQYF.

The rearrangement links TRBV19 to TRBJ2-3; D may be TRBD2 (6 bases). The CDR3 sequence is 18 residues long. Trimming pared 3 bases from V and 4 bases from J, leaving 23 bases between. Germline V lookup: CDR1 LNHDA, CDR2 SQIVND (reference sequence). CDR3 region: CASSISSSAPPRADTQYF. CDR3 in DNA: TGTGCCAGTAGTATTTCCTCTAGCGCCCCCCCGCGCGCAGATACGCAGTATTTT.

V is TRBV4-2 and J is TRBJ2-1; 8 nucleotides agree with TRBD2. This CDR3 comprises 14 residues. Germline assignment: CDR1 LGHNA and CDR2 YNFKEQ. V shed 4 bases and J 9 bases; nucleotides not matched to a gene: 8. Here the CDR3 reads CASSPGLAGGEQFF. The CDR3, as DNA: TGTGCCAGCAGCCCAGGACTAGCAGGAGGTGAGCAGTTCTTC.

The chain has TRBV5-1 and TRBJ2-7; TRBD1 matches at 7 bases. The germline V gene has CDR1 SGHRS and CDR2 YFSETQ. This CDR3 has 16 amino acids. Losses at the gene ends were 0 bases for V and 4 bases for J; bases not matched to a gene: 10. CDR3 nucleotides: TGCGCCAGCAGCTTGGAACTGGGGACAGCGAAGTACGAGCAGTACTTC. This codes for CASSLELGTAKYEQYF.